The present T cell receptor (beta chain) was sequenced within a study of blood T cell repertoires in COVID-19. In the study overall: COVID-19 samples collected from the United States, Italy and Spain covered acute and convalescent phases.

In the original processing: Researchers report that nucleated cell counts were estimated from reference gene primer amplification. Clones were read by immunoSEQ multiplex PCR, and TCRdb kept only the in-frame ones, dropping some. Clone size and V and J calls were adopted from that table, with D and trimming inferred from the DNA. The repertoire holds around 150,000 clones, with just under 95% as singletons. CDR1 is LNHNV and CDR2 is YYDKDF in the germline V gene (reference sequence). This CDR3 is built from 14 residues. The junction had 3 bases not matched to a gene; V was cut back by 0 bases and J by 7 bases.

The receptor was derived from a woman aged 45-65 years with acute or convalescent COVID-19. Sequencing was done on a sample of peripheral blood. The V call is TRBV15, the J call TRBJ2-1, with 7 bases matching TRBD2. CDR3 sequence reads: CATSREVSGNEQFF. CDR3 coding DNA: TGTGCCACCAGCAGAGAGGTTAGCGGGAATGAGCAGTTCTTC.